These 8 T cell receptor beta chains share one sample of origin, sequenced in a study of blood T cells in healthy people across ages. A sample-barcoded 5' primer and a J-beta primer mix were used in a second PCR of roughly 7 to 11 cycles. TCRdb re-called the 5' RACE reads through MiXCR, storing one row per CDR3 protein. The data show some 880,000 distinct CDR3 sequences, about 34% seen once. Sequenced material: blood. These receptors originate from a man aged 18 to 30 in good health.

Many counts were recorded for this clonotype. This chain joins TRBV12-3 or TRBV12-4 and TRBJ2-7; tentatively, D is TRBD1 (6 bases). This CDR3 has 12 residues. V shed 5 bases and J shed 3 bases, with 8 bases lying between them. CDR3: CASSRTDYEQYF. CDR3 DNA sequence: TGTGCCAGCAGTAGGACAGACTACGAGCAGTACTTC.

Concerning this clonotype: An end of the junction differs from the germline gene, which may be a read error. The CDR3, as DNA: TGTGCCGGCAGTTTCTCGGGTAACACTGAAGCTTTCTTT. Protein: CAGSFSGNTEAFF. The V call is TRBV12-3 or TRBV12-4, the J call TRBJ1-1; unclear D gene. The CDR3 is 13 residues long.

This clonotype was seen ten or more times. DNA for the CDR3: TGTGCCAGCAGCGGGGGTGGGGACAGGGATTTCGATGAGCAGTTCTTC. It is translated as CASSGGGDRDFDEQFF. The J gene is TRBJ2-1, the V gene TRBV9; 9 bases map to TRBD1. V was pared by 3 bases and J by 8 bases, with 12 bases of the junction left unmatched. Looked up from germline, CDR1 is SGDLS and CDR2 is YYNGEE. The CDR3 loop spans 16 amino acids.

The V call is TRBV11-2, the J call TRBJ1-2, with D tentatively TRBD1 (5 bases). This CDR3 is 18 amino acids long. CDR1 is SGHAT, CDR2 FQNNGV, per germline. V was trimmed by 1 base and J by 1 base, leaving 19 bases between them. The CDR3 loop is CASSLGFFGAEVNYGYTF. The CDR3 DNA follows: TGTGCCAGCAGCTTAGGCTTTTTCGGGGCAGAAGTTAACTATGGCTACACCTTC.

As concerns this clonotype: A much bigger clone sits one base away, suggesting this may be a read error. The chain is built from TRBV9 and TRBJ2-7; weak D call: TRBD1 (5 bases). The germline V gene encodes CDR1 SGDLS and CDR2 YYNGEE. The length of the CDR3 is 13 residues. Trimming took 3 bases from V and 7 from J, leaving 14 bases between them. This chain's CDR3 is CASSAPGYNEQYF. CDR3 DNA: TGTGCCAGCAGCGCCCCAGGGTACAATGAGCAGTACTTC.

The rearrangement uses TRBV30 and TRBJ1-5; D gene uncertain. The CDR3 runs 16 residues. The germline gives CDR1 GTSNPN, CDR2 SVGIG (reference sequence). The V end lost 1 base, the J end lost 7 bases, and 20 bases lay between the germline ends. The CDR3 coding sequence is TGTGCCTGGAGTGCCACAACCGGGTCCGAAGGGCAGCCCCAGCATTTT. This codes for CAWSATTGSEGQPQHF.

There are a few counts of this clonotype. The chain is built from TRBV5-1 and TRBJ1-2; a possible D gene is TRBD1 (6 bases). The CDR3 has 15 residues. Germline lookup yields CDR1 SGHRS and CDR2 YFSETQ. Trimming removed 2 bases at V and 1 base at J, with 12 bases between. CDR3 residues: CASSLRTDLNYGYTF. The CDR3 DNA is TGCGCCAGCAGCTTACGGACAGATCTTAACTATGGCTACACCTTC.

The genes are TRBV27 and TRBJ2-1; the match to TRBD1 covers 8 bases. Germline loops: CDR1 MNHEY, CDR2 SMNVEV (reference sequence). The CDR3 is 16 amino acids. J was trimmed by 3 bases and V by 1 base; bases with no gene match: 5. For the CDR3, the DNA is TGTGCCAGCAGTTTATACAGGGGGACCCTCTACAATGAGCAGTTCTTC. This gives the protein CASSLYRGTLYNEQFF.